In its sample, the clone carrying this T cell receptor beta chain was seen a few times. Antigen specificity is unknown. This entry is derived from a study of CD8+ T cells in alopecia areata. Study-wide results and limits: Having one nonresponder leaves uncertain how baseline CD8+ expansion relates to response.

V lost 0 bases to trimming and J lost 6 bases, with 7 bases between them. The CDR3 has 12 residues. Germline lookup yields CDR1 SGHRS and CDR2 YFSETQ. Sequencing templates came from extracted RNA that was reverse transcribed into cDNA. Method: immunoSEQ multiplex PCR; TCRdb's copy keeps in-frame clones and lacks some. The sample lists about 100,000 clones, 60% occurring once. Treatment in this sample: oral pan-JAK inhibitor, 5-10 mg twice daily. This sample comprised CD8+ T cells sorted from blood, obtained between weeks 55 and 65, from a patient treated with tofacitinib. The J gene is TRBJ2-7, the V gene TRBV5-1, with D perhaps given as TRBD1 or TRBD2 (5 bases each). The receptor was isolated from a human donor with alopecia areata. The CDR3 sequence is CASSLAGSEQYF. In nucleotides, the CDR3 is TGCGCCAGCAGCTTGGCAGGGAGCGAGCAGTACTTC.